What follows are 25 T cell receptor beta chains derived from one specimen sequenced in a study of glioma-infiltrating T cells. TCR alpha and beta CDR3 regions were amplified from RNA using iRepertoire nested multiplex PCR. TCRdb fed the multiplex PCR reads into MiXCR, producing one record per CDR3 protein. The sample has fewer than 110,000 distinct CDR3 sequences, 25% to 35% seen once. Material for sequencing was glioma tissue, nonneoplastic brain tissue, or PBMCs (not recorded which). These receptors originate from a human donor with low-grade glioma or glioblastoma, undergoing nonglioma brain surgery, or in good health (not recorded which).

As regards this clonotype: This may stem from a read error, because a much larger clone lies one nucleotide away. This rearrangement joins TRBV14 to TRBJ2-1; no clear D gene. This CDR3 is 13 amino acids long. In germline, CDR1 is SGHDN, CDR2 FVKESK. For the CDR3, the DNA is TGTGCCAGCAGCCAATCCGGATACAATGAGGAGTTCTTC. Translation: CASSQSGYNEEFF.

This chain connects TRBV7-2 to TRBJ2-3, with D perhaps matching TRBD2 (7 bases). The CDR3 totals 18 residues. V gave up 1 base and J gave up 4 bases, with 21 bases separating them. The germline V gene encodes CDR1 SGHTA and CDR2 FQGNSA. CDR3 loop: CASSLVGGTGGRSDTQYF. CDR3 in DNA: TGTGCCAGCAGCTTAGTAGGGGGGACGGGGGGTCGATCAGATACGCAGTATTTT.

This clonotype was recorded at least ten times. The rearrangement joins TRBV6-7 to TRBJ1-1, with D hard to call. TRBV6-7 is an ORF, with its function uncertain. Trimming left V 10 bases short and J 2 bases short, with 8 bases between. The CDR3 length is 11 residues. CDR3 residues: CATPANTEAFF. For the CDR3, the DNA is TGTGCCACTCCAGCTAACACTGAAGCTTTCTTT.

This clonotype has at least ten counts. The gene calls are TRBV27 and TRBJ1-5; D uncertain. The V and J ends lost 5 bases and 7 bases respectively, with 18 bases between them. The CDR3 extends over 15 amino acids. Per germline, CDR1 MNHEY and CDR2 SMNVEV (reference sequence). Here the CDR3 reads CASSPRTEGGQPQHF. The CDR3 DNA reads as TGTGCCAGCAGTCCCCGGACGGAGGGAGGACAGCCCCAGCATTTT.

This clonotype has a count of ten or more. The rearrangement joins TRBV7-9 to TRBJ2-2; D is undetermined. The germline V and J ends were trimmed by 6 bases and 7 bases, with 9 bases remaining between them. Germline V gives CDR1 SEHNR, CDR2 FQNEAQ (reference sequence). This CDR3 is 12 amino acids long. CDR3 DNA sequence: TGTGCCAGCAGAACCCCGGACGGGGAGCTGTTTTTT. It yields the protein CASRTPDGELFF.

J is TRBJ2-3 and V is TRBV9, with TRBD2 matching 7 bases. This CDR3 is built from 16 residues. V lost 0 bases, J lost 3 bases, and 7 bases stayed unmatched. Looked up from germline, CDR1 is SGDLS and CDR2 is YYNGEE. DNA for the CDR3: TGTGCCAGCAGCGTAGCTAGCGGCTCGAGGACAGATACGCAGTATTTT. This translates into CASSVASGSRTDTQYF.

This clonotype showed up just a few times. The CDR3 sequence is CASSPRTVKADTEAFF. CDR3 in DNA: TGTGCCAGCTCACCAAGGACAGTAAAGGCGGACACTGAAGCTTTCTTT. The chain uses TRBV18 and TRBJ1-1; possible D gene TRBD1, 6 bases. The germline CDR1 and CDR2 sequences are KGHSH and LQKENI. V dropped 2 bases and J dropped 3 bases, with 16 bases sitting between them. The CDR3 totals 16 residues.

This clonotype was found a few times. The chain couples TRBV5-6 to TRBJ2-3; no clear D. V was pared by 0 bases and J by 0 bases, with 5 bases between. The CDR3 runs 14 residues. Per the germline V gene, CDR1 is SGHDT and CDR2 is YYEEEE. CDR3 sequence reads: CASSLATSTDTQYF. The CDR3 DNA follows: TGTGCCAGCAGCTTGGCGACTAGCACAGATACGCAGTATTTT.

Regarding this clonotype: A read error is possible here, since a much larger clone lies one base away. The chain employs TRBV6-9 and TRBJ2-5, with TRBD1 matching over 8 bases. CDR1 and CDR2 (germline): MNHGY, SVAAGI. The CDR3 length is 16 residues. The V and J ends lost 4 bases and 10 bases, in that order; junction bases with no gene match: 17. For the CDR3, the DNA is TGTGCCAGCAGTTTTTGGACAGGGCTTGGGCAAAAGAACCAGTACTTC. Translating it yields CASSFWTGLGQKNQYF.

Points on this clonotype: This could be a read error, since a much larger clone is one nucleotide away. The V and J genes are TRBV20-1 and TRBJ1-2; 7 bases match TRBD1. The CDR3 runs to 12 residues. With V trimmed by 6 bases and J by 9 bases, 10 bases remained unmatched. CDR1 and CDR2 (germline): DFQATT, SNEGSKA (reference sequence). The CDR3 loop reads CSAKNAGGCYTF. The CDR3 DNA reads TGCAGTGCCAAAAACGCAGGGGGATGCTACACCTTC.

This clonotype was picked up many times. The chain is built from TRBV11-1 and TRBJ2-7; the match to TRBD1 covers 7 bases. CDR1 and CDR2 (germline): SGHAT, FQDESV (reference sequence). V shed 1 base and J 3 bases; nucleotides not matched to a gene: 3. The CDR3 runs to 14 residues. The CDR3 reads CASSLEGGYYEQYF. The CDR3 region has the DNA TGTGCCAGCAGCTTAGAAGGGGGCTACTACGAGCAGTACTTC.

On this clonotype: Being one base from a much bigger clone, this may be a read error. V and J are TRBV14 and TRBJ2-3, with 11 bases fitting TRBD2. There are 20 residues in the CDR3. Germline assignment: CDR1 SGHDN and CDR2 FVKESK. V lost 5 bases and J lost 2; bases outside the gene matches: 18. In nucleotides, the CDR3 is TGTGCCAGCAGCACTATCCAACGGCTAGCGGGGGGACTTCCCACAGATACGCAGTATTTT. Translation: CASSTIQRLAGGLPTDTQYF.

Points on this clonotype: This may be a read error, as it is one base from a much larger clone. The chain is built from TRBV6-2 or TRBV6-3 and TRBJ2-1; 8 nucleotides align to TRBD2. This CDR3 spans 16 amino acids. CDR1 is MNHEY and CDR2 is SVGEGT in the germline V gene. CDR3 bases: TGTGCCAGCAGTGACGGTCCGCGGGGGGCAAGCGATGAGCAGCTCTTC. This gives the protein CASSDGPRGASDEQLF.

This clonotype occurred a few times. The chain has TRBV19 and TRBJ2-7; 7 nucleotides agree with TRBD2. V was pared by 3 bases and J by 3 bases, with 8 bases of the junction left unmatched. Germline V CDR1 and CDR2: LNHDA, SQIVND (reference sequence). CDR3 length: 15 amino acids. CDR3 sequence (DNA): TGTGCCAGTAGTATTGGTGTGGGGGGGGACTACGAGCAGTACTTC. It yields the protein CASSIGVGGDYEQYF.

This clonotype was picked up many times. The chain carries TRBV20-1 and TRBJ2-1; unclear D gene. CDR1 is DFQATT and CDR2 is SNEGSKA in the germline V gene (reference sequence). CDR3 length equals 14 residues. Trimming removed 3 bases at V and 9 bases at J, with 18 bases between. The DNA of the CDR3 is TGCAGTGCTAGTAAAAGTAATACCGCCCCTGAGCAGTTCTTC. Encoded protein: CSASKSNTAPEQFF.

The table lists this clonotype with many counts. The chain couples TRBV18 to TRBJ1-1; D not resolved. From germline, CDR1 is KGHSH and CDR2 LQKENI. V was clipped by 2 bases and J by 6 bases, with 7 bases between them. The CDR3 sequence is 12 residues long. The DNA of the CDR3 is TGTGCCAGCTCACCAGGCTTCGCTGAAGCTTTCTTT. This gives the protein CASSPGFAEAFF.

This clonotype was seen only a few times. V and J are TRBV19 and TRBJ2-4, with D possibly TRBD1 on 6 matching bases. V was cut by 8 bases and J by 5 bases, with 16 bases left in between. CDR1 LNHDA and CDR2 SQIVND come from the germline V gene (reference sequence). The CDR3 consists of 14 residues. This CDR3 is CASRHLRGENIQYF. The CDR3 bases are TGTGCCAGTCGCCATCTCAGGGGCGAAAACATTCAGTACTTC.

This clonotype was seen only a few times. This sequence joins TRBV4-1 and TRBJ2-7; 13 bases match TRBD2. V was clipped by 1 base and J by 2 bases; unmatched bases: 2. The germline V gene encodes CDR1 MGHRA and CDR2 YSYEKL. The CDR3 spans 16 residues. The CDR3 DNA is TGCGCCAGCAGCCAAGGACTAGCGGGGGGAACCTACGAGCAGTACTTC. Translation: CASSQGLAGGTYEQYF.

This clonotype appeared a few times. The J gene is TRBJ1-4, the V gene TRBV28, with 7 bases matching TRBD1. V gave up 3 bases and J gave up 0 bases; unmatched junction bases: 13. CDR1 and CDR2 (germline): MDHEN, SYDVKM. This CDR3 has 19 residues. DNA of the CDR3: TGTGCCAGCAGTTTTTACACACAGGGGAACCCATCAACTAATGAAAAACTGTTTTTT. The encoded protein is CASSFYTQGNPSTNEKLFF. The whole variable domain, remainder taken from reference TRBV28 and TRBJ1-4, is DVKVTQSSRYLVKRTGEKVFLECVQDMDHENMFWYRQDPGLGLRLIYFSYDVKMKEKGDIPEGYSVSREKKERFSLILESASTNQTSMYLCASSFYTQGNPSTNEKLFFGSGTQLSVL.

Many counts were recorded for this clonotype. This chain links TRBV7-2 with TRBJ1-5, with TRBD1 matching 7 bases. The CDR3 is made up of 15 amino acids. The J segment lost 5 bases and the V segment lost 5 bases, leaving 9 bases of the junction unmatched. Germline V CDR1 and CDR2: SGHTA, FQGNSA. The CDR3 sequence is CASSEMQGGDQPQHF. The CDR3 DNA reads TGTGCCAGCAGCGAAATGCAGGGGGGCGATCAGCCCCAGCATTTT.

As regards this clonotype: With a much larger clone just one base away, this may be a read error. The CDR3 spells CAISEPSSERGYTF. The CDR3, as DNA: TGTGCCATCAGTGAGCCATCCAGTGAAAGGGGCTACACCTTC. V gene TRBV10-3 combines with J gene TRBJ1-2, with D uncertain. V gave up 2 bases and J gave up 8 bases, with 15 bases separating them. The CDR3 has 14 residues. The V gene's germline CDR1 is ENHRY and CDR2 SYGVKD.

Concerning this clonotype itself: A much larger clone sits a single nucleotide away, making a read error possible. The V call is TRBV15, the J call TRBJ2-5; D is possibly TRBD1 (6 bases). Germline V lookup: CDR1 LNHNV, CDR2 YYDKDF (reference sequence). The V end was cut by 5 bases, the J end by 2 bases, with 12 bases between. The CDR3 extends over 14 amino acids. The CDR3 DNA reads TGTGCCACCAGCCCTCAGGGGAATCAAGAGACCCAGTACTTC. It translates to CATSPQGNQETQYF.

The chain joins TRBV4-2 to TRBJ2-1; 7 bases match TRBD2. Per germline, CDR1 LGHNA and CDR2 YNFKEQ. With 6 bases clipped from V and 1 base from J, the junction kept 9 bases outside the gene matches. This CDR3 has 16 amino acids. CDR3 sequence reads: CASSTIAGMSYNEQFF. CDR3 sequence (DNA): TGTGCCAGCAGTACAATAGCGGGTATGTCCTACAATGAGCAGTTCTTC.

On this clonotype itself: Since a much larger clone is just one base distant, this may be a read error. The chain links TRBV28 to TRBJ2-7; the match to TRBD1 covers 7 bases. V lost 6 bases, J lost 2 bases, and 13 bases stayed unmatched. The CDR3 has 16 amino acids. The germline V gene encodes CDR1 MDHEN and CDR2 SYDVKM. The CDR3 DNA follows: TGTGCCAGCAGCCAGGGGGTGTTGAGTCGTACCTACGAGCAGTACTTC. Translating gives CASSQGVLSRTYEQYF.

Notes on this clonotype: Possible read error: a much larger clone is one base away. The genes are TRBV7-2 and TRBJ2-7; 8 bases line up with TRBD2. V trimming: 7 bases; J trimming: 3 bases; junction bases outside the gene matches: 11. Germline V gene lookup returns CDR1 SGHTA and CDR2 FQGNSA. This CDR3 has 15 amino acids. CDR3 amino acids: CASKRQRTSFYEQYF. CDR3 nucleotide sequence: TGTGCCAGCAAAAGACAAAGGACTAGCTTCTACGAGCAGTACTTC.